Below, 15 T cell receptor beta chains from the same sample are listed, as sequenced in a study of T-cell reconstitution after alpha-beta-depleted transplantation in children. The TCRbeta library was prepared with unique molecular identifiers. TCRdb recomputed calls from the PCR reads with MiXCR, one row per CDR3 protein. Of 490,000 or so distinct CDR3 sequences in the sample, roughly a tenth were seen once. The input for sequencing was PBMCs, taken before TCRalphabeta/CD19-depleted stem cell transplant. These receptors were taken from a child under 10 years old with inherited bone marrow failure, due to receive a stem cell transplant.

This clonotype has at least ten counts. The chain has TRBV29-1 and TRBJ2-2; D possibly matches TRBD1 or TRBD2 (5 bases each). V was clipped by 4 bases and J by 11 bases, with 26 bases between them. There are 16 residues in the CDR3. Germline values: CDR1 SQVTM, CDR2 ANQGSEA. The CDR3 region has the DNA TGCAGCGTTGGTGGTACGGCATCTTACTGGGACCTTGAGCTGTTTTTT. Translated: CSVGGTASYWDLELFF.

This clonotype was observed at least ten times. The rearrangement joins TRBV7-9 to TRBJ1-4; TRBD1 is a possible D gene (5 bases). V gave up 3 bases and J gave up 4 bases, with 12 bases separating them. There are 15 residues in the CDR3. The germline V gene encodes CDR1 SEHNR and CDR2 FQNEAQ (reference sequence). CDR3 coding DNA: TGTGCCAGCAGCTTTTGGGACGGCCTTAATGAAAAACTGTTTTTT. It translates to CASSFWDGLNEKLFF.

The sample holds many counts of this clonotype. The CDR3 DNA is TGCGCCAGCAGCTTGGGGCGGCCCAGAACCGATACGCAGTATTTT. It specifies CASSLGRPRTDTQYF. This chain connects TRBV5-1 to TRBJ2-3, with no clear D. CDR1 SGHRS and CDR2 YFSETQ come from the germline V gene. Between the trimmed V and J ends, which lost 0 bases and 6 bases, there was a span of 14 bases. This CDR3 has 15 amino acids.

This clonotype came up many times. The chain has TRBV29-1 and TRBJ2-1, with D perhaps TRBD2 (5 bases). Trimming took 1 base from V and 7 from J, leaving 14 bases between them. Per the germline V gene, CDR1 is SQVTM and CDR2 is ANQGSEA. This CDR3 contains 14 residues. The DNA of the CDR3 is TGCAGCGTTGAAGTACTAGATCTAACTAATGAGCAGTTCTTC. Residues: CSVEVLDLTNEQFF.

This clonotype was seen a handful of times. The CDR3 DNA reads TGCGCCAGCAGCTTGGACGGGCTCTCTGGGGCCAACGTCCTGACTTTC. This sequence encodes CASSLDGLSGANVLTF. The chain couples TRBV5-1 to TRBJ2-6; D is undetermined. V was clipped by 0 bases and J by 0 bases, with 7 bases between them. This CDR3 has 16 residues. Germline V lookup: CDR1 SGHRS, CDR2 YFSETQ. The complete variable domain, with remaining parts taken from reference TRBV5-1 and TRBJ2-6, reads KAGVTQTPRYLIKTRGQQVTLSCSPISGHRSVSWYQQTPGQGLQFLFEYFSETQRNKGNFPGRFSGRQFSNSRSEMNVSTLELGDSALYLCASSLDGLSGANVLTFGAGSRLTVL.

This clonotype was picked up many times. The CDR3 bases are TGTGCCAGCAGCTTAGGCAGGACAGGCCCACTGAGGGGCTACACCTTC. It encodes CASSLGRTGPLRGYTF. The V and J genes are TRBV7-8 and TRBJ1-2; TRBD1 matches 7 bases. Germline loops: CDR1 SGHVS, CDR2 FQNEAQ. The CDR3 consists of 16 residues. V was pared by 1 base and J by 8 bases, with 13 bases of the junction left unmatched. The full variable domain, rest sourced from reference TRBV7-8 and TRBJ1-2, is GAGVSQSPRYKVAKRGQDVALRCDPISGHVSLFWYQQALGQGPEFLTYFQNEAQLDKSGLPSDRFFAERPEGSVSTLKIQRTQQEDSAVYLCASSLGRTGPLRGYTFGSGTRLTVV.

This clonotype was seen at least ten times. The V and J genes are TRBV19 and TRBJ2-7, with 7 bases identical to TRBD1. Germline V gives CDR1 LNHDA, CDR2 SQIVND (reference sequence). J gave up 2 bases and V 2 bases, and 9 bases lay outside the gene matches. The CDR3 contains 16 residues. The CDR3 loop is CASSIIWDSEPYEQYF. In DNA form, the CDR3 reads TGTGCCAGTAGTATAATCTGGGACAGTGAACCCTACGAGCAGTACTTC. Full variable domain (rest looked up from reference TRBV19 and TRBJ2-7): DGGITQSPKYLFRKEGQNVTLSCEQNLNHDAMYWYRQDPGQGLRLIYYSQIVNDFQKGDIAEGYSVSREKKESFPLTVTSAQKNPTAFYLCASSIIWDSEPYEQYFGPGTRLTVT.

This clonotype was detected many times. The J gene is TRBJ2-1, the V gene TRBV27, with 9 bases that match TRBD2. Trimming took 2 bases from V and 3 from J; bases not matched to a gene: 5. The CDR3 loop spans 16 amino acids. Germline CDR1 MNHEY, CDR2 SMNVEV (reference sequence). The CDR3, as DNA: TGTGCCAGCAGTTTAATTGGACTAGCGCTCTACAATGAGCAGTTCTTC. Its protein product is CASSLIGLALYNEQFF.

This clonotype was seen only a few times. The genes are TRBV20-1 and TRBJ2-1; a possible D gene is TRBD2 (5 bases). Deletions cut 3 bases from V and 5 bases from J, with 14 bases between. The CDR3 sequence is 14 residues long. Germline CDR1 is DFQATT and CDR2 is SNEGSKA (reference sequence). Here the CDR3 reads CSASSASRDNEQFF. The CDR3, as DNA: TGCAGTGCTAGTTCGGCTAGCCGAGACAATGAGCAGTTCTTC.

This clonotype was seen at least ten times. V is TRBV7-2 and J is TRBJ2-7, with 8 bases matching TRBD2. The germline V gene has CDR1 SGHTA and CDR2 FQGNSA. J lost 7 bases, V lost 3 bases, and 14 bases had no gene match. The CDR3 runs to 16 residues. The DNA of the CDR3 is TGTGCCAGCAGCTTTTCTAACCGATCGGGAGGGAGAGAGCAGTACTTC. It is translated as CASSFSNRSGGREQYF.

This clonotype was recorded many times. The J gene is TRBJ2-1, the V gene TRBV4-1, with D perhaps being TRBD1 or TRBD2 (5 bases each). This CDR3 contains 14 residues. Per germline, CDR1 MGHRA and CDR2 YSYEKL. V lost 0 bases, J lost 9 bases, and 12 bases lay in between. CDR3 bases: TGCGCCAGCAGCCAAGAAGATGGGGCGGGTGAGCAGTTCTTC. Amino acid sequence: CASSQEDGAGEQFF.

This clonotype was seen repeatedly, ten times or more. The chain is built from TRBV20-1 and TRBJ2-3; perhaps D is TRBD1 or TRBD2 (6 bases each). Germline V gene data show CDR1 as DFQATT and CDR2 as SNEGSKA (reference sequence). Trimming stripped 5 bases from V and 2 bases from J, with 14 bases between. This CDR3 is 14 amino acids long. CDR3 in DNA: TGCAGTGCTCAAGAGGGGGGTCCCACAGATACGCAGTATTTT. This encodes CSAQEGGPTDTQYF.

V and J are TRBV27 and TRBJ2-7, with TRBD2 matching 7 bases. Germline lookup yields CDR1 MNHEY and CDR2 SMNVEV (reference sequence). V lost 5 bases, J lost 6 bases, and 13 bases stayed unmatched. CDR3 length equals 15 residues. CDR3 nucleotide sequence: TGTGCCAGCAGTCTGCTTTTCGGACTAGACGGCGAGCAGTACTTC. Its translation is CASSLLFGLDGEQYF.

Concerning this clonotype: A much larger clone differs by one base, so this may be a read error. The chain joins TRBV7-8 to TRBJ2-5; 9 bases agree with TRBD2. Germline V gene data show CDR1 as SGHVS and CDR2 as FQNEAQ. The CDR3 has 16 residues. This CDR3 reads CASSLSGAGGGETLYF. The CDR3 nucleotides are TGTGCCAGCAGCTTATCTGGAGCGGGAGGTGGGGAGACCCTGTACTTC.

This clonotype showed up many times. At one end, the junction sequence differs from germline, possibly due to a read error. This sequence joins TRBV18 and TRBJ2-7, with 8 bases fitting TRBD1. The CDR3 spans 14 residues. Germline lookup yields CDR1 KGHSH and CDR2 LQKENI. This CDR3 is CASSPLGQDYERYF. The CDR3 coding sequence is TGTGCCAGCTCACCACTGGGACAGGACTACGAGCGGTACTTC.